Detailed here is one T cell receptor (beta chain). Its antigen is not identified. TCRdb re-called the reads with MiXCR, one entry per CDR3 protein. The sample lists around 300,000 distinct CDR3 sequences, roughly 25% occurring once. The CDR3 has 15 residues. Between the trimmed V and J ends, which lost 4 bases and 0 bases, there was a span of 10 bases. From germline, CDR1 is MNHNY and CDR2 SVGAGI (reference sequence). This record comes from a study of T cell repertoires in cytomegalovirus infection. Turning to the study itself: Newly reported HLA-C-restricted and thoroughly characterized HLA-B-restricted CMV epitopes were employed. The study, taken as a whole, reports: The study identified carriers of CMV plus the relevant HLA from cumulative public TCR beta family frequency.

This chain connects TRBV6-6 to TRBJ1-5; D uncertain. Here the sequenced sample was cultured PBMCs, taken from culture after CMV antigen stimulation. This TCR was sampled from a human donor in good health (CMV status not recorded). Some clones in this sample may be carry-over from other donors' samples. CDR3 DNA: TGTGCCAGCAGTTTCGACATCAGTAGCAATCAGCCCCAGCATTTT. Its protein is CASSFDISSNQPQHF.